Presented here are 24 T cell receptor beta chains from one specimen sequenced in a study of read filtering for tumor transcriptome and immune sequencing. The library was built from around 380 ng RNA with molecular barcoded adaptors for alpha/delta and beta/gamma chains. A single record per CDR3 protein comes from TCRdb applying MiXCR to the reads. The table records about 24,000 distinct CDR3 sequences, 20% of them present only once. The sample comprised a population of CD138-negative cells sorted from bone marrow. These receptor sequences come from a donor over 35 with multiple myeloma.

This clonotype was picked up many times. The chain recombines TRBV19 with TRBJ2-3, with 7 bases identical to TRBD1. The CDR3 sequence is 14 residues long. J was trimmed by 2 bases and V by 6 bases; bases with no gene match: 5. Germline CDR1 is LNHDA and CDR2 is SQIVND (reference sequence). The CDR3 nucleotides are TGTGCCAGTAGAAGGGGACAGAACACAGATACGCAGTATTTT. The encoded protein is CASRRGQNTDTQYF.

This clonotype was observed at least ten times. The chain is built from TRBV29-1 and TRBJ2-2; no reliable D call. V was pared by 7 bases and J by 0 bases, with 12 bases between. Looked up from germline, CDR1 is SQVTM and CDR2 is ANQGSEA. This CDR3 spans 14 amino acids. The CDR3 loop reads CSATDRANTGELFF. The CDR3 DNA is TGCAGCGCAACGGACCGAGCGAACACCGGGGAGCTGTTTTTT.

This clonotype was detected ten times or more. The chain employs TRBV6-5 and TRBJ2-3; 9 positions match TRBD2. This CDR3 comprises 17 residues. From germline, CDR1 is MNHEY and CDR2 SVGAGI. The J segment lost 0 bases and the V segment lost 6 bases, leaving 10 bases of the junction unmatched. The CDR3 coding sequence is TGTGCCAGCAGAACGGGACTAGCCGCCCTTAGCACAGATACGCAGTATTTT. Its translation: CASRTGLAALSTDTQYF.

This clonotype is a singleton in its sample. Just one base apart from a much larger clone, this may be a read error. The conserved phenylalanine or tryptophan normally closing the CDR3 is absent here, so this likely arose from a read error. The rearrangement joins TRBV7-7 to TRBJ2-1; 7 nucleotides match TRBD2. This CDR3 contains 15 residues. Germline V gene sequence: CDR1 SSHAT, CDR2 FNYEAQ (reference sequence). CDR3 coding DNA: TGTGCTAGCAGCCCTGGCGGGAGCTCCTACAATGAGCAGTTCTTA. Its protein is CASSPGGSSYNEQFL.

Concerning this clonotype itself: A read error may be the cause here, since a much bigger clone is one base away. J is TRBJ2-1 and V is TRBV30; D is ambiguous. The CDR3 length is 12 residues. The germline V and J ends were trimmed by 6 bases and 6 bases, with 12 bases remaining between them. Germline V gene data show CDR1 as GTSNPN and CDR2 as SVGIG (reference sequence). CDR3 bases: TGTGCCTGTAGTCGGGCGAGCAATGAGCAGTTCTTC. It yields the protein CACSRASNEQFF.

There are many counts of this clonotype. CDR3 protein: CASSLGISSGRRNEQFF. The CDR3 region has the DNA TGTGCCAGCAGCTTAGGGATATCTAGCGGGAGGAGGAATGAGCAGTTCTTC. V usage is TRBV7-2 and J usage is TRBJ2-1, with 11 bases matching TRBD2. With 1 base clipped from V and 7 bases from J, the junction kept 9 bases outside the gene matches. CDR3 length: 17 amino acids. Per germline, CDR1 SGHTA and CDR2 FQGNSA.

The sample holds many counts of this clonotype. This chain's CDR3 is CASSLLQGARNEQFF. In DNA form, the CDR3 reads TGTGCCAGCAGTTTATTACAGGGGGCGCGGAATGAGCAGTTCTTC. The J gene is TRBJ2-1, the V gene TRBV28, with 9 nucleotides matching TRBD1. The CDR3 is made up of 15 amino acids. The trim removed 1 base at V and 7 bases at J, leaving 5 bases unmatched. The germline V gene encodes CDR1 MDHEN and CDR2 SYDVKM.

This clonotype occurred many times. V and J are TRBV6-2 or TRBV6-3 and TRBJ2-7; D may be TRBD2 (6 bases). Germline lookup yields CDR1 MNHEY and CDR2 SVGEGT. The CDR3 has 15 residues. Trimming left V 5 bases short and J 4 bases short, with 18 bases between. The CDR3 protein is CASSRRDSASYEQYF. The CDR3 region has the DNA TGTGCCAGCAGTCGCCGGGACTCTGCCTCTTACGAGCAGTACTTC.

The sample holds a few counts of this clonotype. This likely reflects a read error, since a far larger clone is one base away. This is likely a read error, given that the CDR3 carries no conserved phenylalanine or tryptophan at its end. The V and J genes are TRBV11-1 and TRBJ2-1, with 8 nucleotides matching TRBD2. This CDR3 comprises 15 residues. The ends lost 2 bases at V and 7 bases at J; junction bases unmatched: 7. Germline CDR1 is SGHAT and CDR2 is FQDESV (reference sequence). This CDR3 is CASSLTAGGLNEQFL. The CDR3, as DNA: TGTGCCAGCAGCTTAACGGCGGGAGGCTTGAATGAGCAGTTCCTC.

This clonotype was recorded a few times. The chain carries TRBV14 and TRBJ2-3; D remains unclear. V was trimmed by 4 bases and J by 6 bases, leaving 8 bases between them. Germline CDR1 is SGHDN and CDR2 is FVKESK. The CDR3 is made up of 12 amino acids. The CDR3 region has the DNA TGTGCCAGCAGCCTCCTAGGGGATACGCAGTATTTT. It specifies CASSLLGDTQYF.

For this clonotype: A read error may account for a junction end that differs from germline. The V and J genes are TRBV7-2 and TRBJ2-1; 9 positions match TRBD2. CDR1 is SGHTA and CDR2 is FQGNSA in the germline V gene. The CDR3 runs to 15 residues. Written as DNA, the CDR3 is TGTGCCAGCAGTCATACTAGCGGGTGCTACAATGAACAGTTCTTC. Protein sequence: CASSHTSGCYNEQFF.

This clonotype was seen repeatedly, ten times or more. The rearrangement joins TRBV2 to TRBJ2-1, with a tentative D call TRBD2 (5 bases). This CDR3 is built from 13 residues. Per germline, CDR1 SNHLY and CDR2 FYNNEI. The germline V and J ends were trimmed by 8 bases and 8 bases, with 16 bases remaining between them. CDR3 in DNA: TGTGCCAGCGGGAAGATGAGGGCGGATGAGCAGTTCTTC. Protein: CASGKMRADEQFF.

This clonotype was observed many times. The V call is TRBV7-9, the J call TRBJ2-7; 14 bases align to TRBD2. J was trimmed by 4 bases and V by 6 bases; bases with no gene match: 5. The CDR3 is 15 residues long. The germline V gene has CDR1 SEHNR and CDR2 FQNEAQ (reference sequence). The CDR3 bases are TGTGCCAGCAGTTTGACTAGCGGGAGGGCGTACGAGCAGTACTTC. It encodes CASSLTSGRAYEQYF.

Details on this clonotype: This may arise from a read error, as a much more abundant clone is one base away. The chain combines TRBV29-1 with TRBJ1-1, with 11 bases identical to TRBD1. Germline CDR1 reads SQVTM; CDR2 reads ANQGSEA. The junction had 5 bases not matched to a gene; V was cut back by 4 bases and J by 4 bases. CDR3 length: 14 residues. Written as DNA, the CDR3 is TGCAGCGTTGGGACAGGGGGCGCGCTCACTGAAGCTTTCTTT. Translation: CSVGTGGALTEAFF.

Regarding this clonotype: A far more abundant clone sits one base away, making this likely a read error. The genes are TRBV7-9 and TRBJ2-1; no clear D gene. Germline V gives CDR1 SEHNR, CDR2 FQNEAQ (reference sequence). This CDR3 spans 13 amino acids. The CDR3: CASEISSYTEQFF. For the CDR3, the DNA is TGTGCCAGCGAGATCAGCTCCTACACTGAGCAGTTCTTC.

This clonotype is classed as medium-sized. The J gene is TRBJ1-6, the V gene TRBV25-1; unclear D gene. Germline V gene data show CDR1 as MGHDK and CDR2 as SYGVNS. CDR3 length equals 13 residues. Trimming took 8 bases from V and 7 from J, leaving 12 bases between them. For the CDR3, the DNA is TGTGCCAGCGGAGCTTTAGGCAATTCACCCCTCCACTTT. It is translated as CASGALGNSPLHF.

The V gene is TRBV11-2, the J gene TRBJ2-1; 13 nucleotides align to TRBD2. Per germline, CDR1 SGHAT and CDR2 FQNNGV. The ends lost 8 bases at V and 8 bases at J; junction bases unmatched: 6. The CDR3 spans 14 residues. The CDR3 nucleotides read TGTGCCAGCCGGACTAGCGGGAGTAGAGATGAGCAGTTCTTC. Amino acid sequence: CASRTSGSRDEQFF.

This clonotype was recorded many times. This chain's CDR3 is CASSPGLAGGTYNEQFF. The CDR3 DNA reads TGCGCCAGCAGCCCCGGACTAGCGGGAGGAACCTACAATGAGCAGTTCTTC. The V and J genes are TRBV5-1 and TRBJ2-1, with TRBD2 identical over 14 bases. The CDR3 totals 17 residues. V shed 4 bases, J shed 2 bases, and the junction held 5 bases outside the gene matches. Germline V gives CDR1 SGHRS, CDR2 YFSETQ.

There are many counts of this clonotype. J is TRBJ2-5 and V is TRBV7-9; no reliable D call. CDR3 length equals 13 residues. The V end lost 1 base, the J end lost 4 bases, and 7 bases lay between the germline ends. Per germline, CDR1 SEHNR and CDR2 FQNEAQ (reference sequence). CDR3 in amino acids: CASSLVTGETQYF. DNA of the CDR3: TGTGCCAGCAGCTTAGTAACGGGAGAGACCCAGTACTTC.

This clonotype was counted at least ten times. The chain uses TRBV30 and TRBJ2-1; D might be TRBD2 (5 bases). The V end was cut by 2 bases, the J end by 7 bases, with 15 bases between. Germline lookup yields CDR1 GTSNPN and CDR2 SVGIG (reference sequence). The length of the CDR3 is 14 residues. DNA of the CDR3: TGTGCCTGGAGTCCGGGAACCCTAGGAAATGAGCAGTTCTTC. The encoded protein is CAWSPGTLGNEQFF.

Concerning this clonotype: A far larger clone is one base from this, pointing to a likely read error. V gene TRBV3-1 combines with J gene TRBJ1-6, with D perhaps TRBD1 (6 bases). CDR1 is LGHDT and CDR2 is YNNKEL in the germline V gene (reference sequence). This CDR3 comprises 12 residues. The CDR3 reads CASSQNGGREFF. The CDR3 DNA reads as TGTGCCAGCAGCCAAAATGGGGGGCGCGAATTCTTT.

A word on this clonotype: Mismatch with germline at one junction end may stem from a read error. The rearrangement links TRBV15 to TRBJ2-1; TRBD2 aligns across 8 bases. The germline gives CDR1 LNHNV, CDR2 YYDKDF (reference sequence). CDR3 length: 15 amino acids. The CDR3 nucleotides read TGCGCCACCAGCAGAGATCGAGCGGGAGTTAATGGGCAGTTCTTC. Amino acids: CATSRDRAGVNGQFF.

The chain combines TRBV6-2 or TRBV6-3 with TRBJ2-1; TRBD2 matches at 8 bases. The CDR3 sequence is 15 residues long. The germline V gene has CDR1 MNHEY and CDR2 SVGEGT. Trimming removed 6 bases from V and 7 bases from J; junction bases left unmatched: 11. The CDR3 region has the DNA TGTGCCAGCAGACAATCGGGACTAGTATCTAATGAGCAGTTCTTC. Its protein product is CASRQSGLVSNEQFF.

There are many counts of this clonotype. The chain's CDR3 is CASSPGNLQGTRVTEAFF. CDR3 bases: TGTGCCAGCAGCCCCGGAAACTTACAGGGGACACGAGTGACTGAAGCTTTCTTT. The gene calls are TRBV5-6 and TRBJ1-1, with 7 positions matching TRBD1. The CDR3 spans 18 residues. V shed 4 bases and J 5 bases; nucleotides not matched to a gene: 20. CDR1 and CDR2 (germline): SGHDT, YYEEEE.